The sequence of this T cell receptor (beta chain) was determined in a study of cytomegalovirus exposure and HLA in healthy donors (TCRdb year 2017). About the full investigation: According to a later analysis, the approximately 120 validation repertoires were produced on the same platform as the roughly 600 repertoires of the first cohort. To predict cytomegalovirus infection status, the study brought together high-throughput TCR immunosequencing, statistical association of individual TCRs with disease status, and machine learning. Besides the first cohort of roughly 640 subjects, a separate validation cohort made up of 90 to 150 different subjects was used. The study aimed to test whether cataloging public T cell receptors could reveal signatures of past pathogen exposure. Paper-wide results and their limitations: A later analysis found that TCRs clustered in the first cohort also tended to co-occur in the roughly 120 validation repertoires, with 94% of cluster scores above 0. While some public TCRs were present in many individuals, most TCR sequences turned up only very rarely across donors. It was suggested by the authors that the approach could potentially be generalized to other disease states and immunological phenotypes. Cytomegalovirus status was reported to be diagnosed by the classifier with high specificity and sensitivity in both the original and validation cohorts. In the study, approximately 160 TCR beta chains were listed as associated with cytomegalovirus. A few of the identified cytomegalovirus-associated TCR beta chains were confirmed in vitro to be specific for cytomegalovirus antigens. All 110 or so repertoires were used to score co-occurrence in the validation cohort in a later analysis, because that analysis had no HLA typing for the cohort.

Its CDR3 holds 16 amino acids, cysteine through phenylalanine. Only the CDR3 DNA is retained, 48 bases long and in frame from the first base. In the germline V gene, CDR1 corresponds to SGHAT and CDR2 to FQNNGV. Trimming at the junction amounts to 2 bases on V and 7 bases on J, and the germline ends lie 21 bases apart. The donors belonged to the validation cohort of about 120 subjects, which was separate from the approximately 680-subject first cohort. With regard to this clone: Which antigen it targets is not known. Qualities for individual bases were not recorded, and no much larger clone is one base off.

Library construction relied on the immunoSEQ multiplex PCR assay. The authors processed their data as follows. A statistical classification framework was built for diagnosing cytomegalovirus status from the catalog of TCR beta chain sequences. TCRdb's version of the immuneACCESS table is confined to in-frame rearrangements and falls short of the full clone set. An unresolved V gene accounts for under half of the shortfall where checked; the remainder is of unknown origin. The V and J calls and clone size come from that table; D and trimming were worked out from the DNA. For this sample there are about 350,000 clones; around 90% appear just once. The ten largest clonotypes hold about 1% of the sample.

The sequence was collected from a woman under 40 in good health and CMV-seropositive. Sample: PBMCs. The chain joins TRBV11-2 to TRBJ2-7; 5 matching bases give a weak D call of TRBD2. The nucleotides read TGTGCCAGCAGCTTACCTAGCTTTACGCGAGCTCGTGAGCAGTACTTC. Its protein product is CASSLPSFTRAREQYF.